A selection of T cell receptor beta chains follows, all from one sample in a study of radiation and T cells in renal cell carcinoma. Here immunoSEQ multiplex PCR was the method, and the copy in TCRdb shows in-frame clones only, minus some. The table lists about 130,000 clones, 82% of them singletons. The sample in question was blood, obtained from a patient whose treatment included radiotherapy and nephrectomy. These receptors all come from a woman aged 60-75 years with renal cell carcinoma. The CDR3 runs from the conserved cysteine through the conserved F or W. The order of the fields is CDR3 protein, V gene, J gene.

CDR3aa: CASRGSGQYTDTQYF; v_gene: TRBV5-1; j_gene: TRBJ2-3
CDR3aa: CAIPRGQGARGELFF; v_gene: TRBV10-3; j_gene: TRBJ2-2
CDR3aa: CASSFYAGQVYNEQFF; v_gene: TRBV5-4; j_gene: TRBJ2-1
CDR3aa: CASSVALQGSNTEAFF; v_gene: TRBV9; j_gene: TRBJ1-1
CDR3aa: CASSLTEGGNEKLFF; v_gene: TRBV7-9; j_gene: TRBJ1-4
CDR3aa: CASSLELQGATEAFF; v_gene: TRBV5-1; j_gene: TRBJ1-1
CDR3aa: CASSGLGGVPDTQYF; v_gene: TRBV2; j_gene: TRBJ2-3
CDR3aa: CSARLYEQYF; v_gene: TRBV20-1; j_gene: TRBJ2-7
CDR3aa: CASNQRGQETQYF; v_gene: TRBV2; j_gene: TRBJ2-5
CDR3aa: CASSAQSSGNTIYF; v_gene: TRBV19; j_gene: TRBJ1-3
CDR3aa: CSVGRGDIQYF; v_gene: TRBV29-1; j_gene: TRBJ2-4
CDR3aa: CASSKGNSPLHF; v_gene: TRBV25-1; j_gene: TRBJ1-6
CDR3aa: CAWSNEGGTWEQYF; v_gene: TRBV30; j_gene: TRBJ2-7
CDR3aa: CASTATNEKLFF; v_gene: TRBV28; j_gene: TRBJ1-4
CDR3aa: CASSPSGGGRGTQYF; v_gene: TRBV27; j_gene: TRBJ2-5
CDR3aa: CAWSLYVGVSGRAFYEQYF; v_gene: TRBV30; j_gene: TRBJ2-7
CDR3aa: CASRQGLGGNQPQHF; v_gene: TRBV28; j_gene: TRBJ1-5
CDR3aa: CASTPGQGANQPQHF; v_gene: TRBV2; j_gene: TRBJ1-5
CDR3aa: CASSVGQLNTEAFF; v_gene: TRBV9; j_gene: TRBJ1-1
CDR3aa: CASSLPGQGTYEQYF; v_gene: TRBV21-1; j_gene: TRBJ2-7
CDR3aa: CAGGLDYNSPLHF; v_gene: TRBV6-1; j_gene: TRBJ1-6
CDR3aa: CASSRGFGETQYF; v_gene: TRBV6-6; j_gene: TRBJ2-5
CDR3aa: CASSDRVDSGNTIYF; v_gene: TRBV7-6; j_gene: TRBJ1-3
CDR3aa: CASSQDQAGAGDTQYF; v_gene: TRBV4-1; j_gene: TRBJ2-3
CDR3aa: CASSLVTVKGGYTF; v_gene: TRBV13; j_gene: TRBJ1-2
CDR3aa: CASSTSGGARKTQYF; v_gene: TRBV2; j_gene: TRBJ2-5
CDR3aa: CASSLNRGKNTEAFF; v_gene: TRBV7-6; j_gene: TRBJ1-1
CDR3aa: CASSIGTGLNSPLHF; v_gene: TRBV6-5; j_gene: TRBJ1-6
CDR3aa: CASSRRASNQPQHF; v_gene: TRBV5-6; j_gene: TRBJ1-5
CDR3aa: CASSSGARAGANVLTF; v_gene: TRBV19; j_gene: TRBJ2-6
CDR3aa: CAWTGTSGLEQYF; v_gene: TRBV30; j_gene: NA
CDR3aa: CASSYSDPPYNEQFF; v_gene: TRBV2; j_gene: TRBJ2-1
CDR3aa: CSAELDIQYF; v_gene: TRBV20-1; j_gene: TRBJ2-4